The source of this TCR beta chain is a study of shared clonotypes between healthy human individuals. Germline V lookup: CDR1 SEHNR, CDR2 FQNEAQ (reference sequence). There are 13 residues in the CDR3. V dropped 6 bases and J dropped 7; count of bases not matched to a gene: 8. This clone has a handful of counts. In the authors' workflow: ImmunoSEQ output lacked quality scores and full-length reads, limiting matched filtering. Profiling relied on immunoSEQ multiplex PCR, and the TCRdb table lists in-frame clones only, not all of them. V, J and clone size are taken as reported in that table, and D and trimming were inferred from the DNA itself. The sample includes about 470,000 clones, about four fifths seen only once; the top ten take roughly 13%. Recent vaccinations or acute infections were absent in the healthy HIV-negative adult donors. Only Caucasian adults living in Nashville, Tennessee made up the donor group.

This TCR was sampled from a woman aged 40 to 50 in good health. Some clones in this sample may be carry-over from other donors' samples. The sequenced sample consisted of PBMCs. The V gene is TRBV7-9, the J gene TRBJ1-2; 7 nucleotides line up with TRBD1. CDR3 sequence (DNA): TGTGCCAGCAGACACGACAGGGCGGGTGGCTACACCTTC. Its protein product is CASRHDRAGGYTF.